This record covers a single TCR beta chain. Antigen specificity is unknown. The data were taken from a study of T cell responses to AZD1222 COVID-19 vaccine. Overall study results and limits: Donors were chiefly white British, with a greater number of females, and clonal diversity was perhaps underestimated. Sampling that yielded the repertoires occurred only after the peak T cell response.

The protocol was immunoSEQ multiplex PCR, while the TCRdb copy is restricted to in-frame clones and leaves out a portion. The sample contains approximately 130,000 clones, about 93% of which appear only once. Germline V gives CDR1 SGHRS, CDR2 YFSETQ. V was shortened by 0 bases and J by 6 bases, with 7 bases between the two germline ends. The length of the CDR3 is 14 residues. The clonotype was recovered from an adult in good health. The V gene is TRBV5-1, the J gene TRBJ1-6; possible D gene TRBD1, 5 bases. The material sequenced was peripheral blood, taken on day 0 of AZD1222 vaccination. CDR3 in DNA: TGCGCCAGCAGCTTGGGACAGACTAATTCACCCCTCCACTTT. As protein: CASSLGQTNSPLHF.